Listed below are T cell receptor beta chains from one sample, sequenced in a study of blood T cell repertoires in COVID-19. Assay: immunoSEQ multiplex PCR; the TCRdb copy retains only in-frame clones and omits some. The sample contains around 63,000 clones, approximately 79% of which appear only once. What was sequenced was peripheral blood. These receptors all stem from a woman aged 70-85 years with acute or convalescent COVID-19. Each CDR3 is given with its conserved first and last residue. D genes are given only for firm matches. Not all rows give a size; the values are once, few, many and, for expanded clones, a class.

V gene,D gene,J gene,clone size,CDR3 protein,CDR3 DNA
TRBV7-7,NA,TRBJ2-1,NA,CASSRTAGAGNEQFF,TGTGCTAGCAGCCGCACGGCGGGGGCGGGGAATGAGCAGTTCTTC
TRBV6-5,NA,TRBJ2-1,NA,CASSHFGVLGGEQFF,TGTGCCAGCAGTCACTTCGGGGTACTGGGGGGTGAGCAGTTCTTC
TRBV15,NA,TRBJ2-6,NA,CATREGAQGANVLTF,TGTGCCACCAGGGAGGGGGCGCAAGGGGCCAACGTCCTGACTTTC
TRBV3-1/TRBV3-2,TRBD1,TRBJ1-2,once,CASSPWTGEDGYTF,TGTGCCAGCAGCCCTTGGACAGGGGAAGATGGCTACACCTTC
TRBV6-5,NA,TRBJ2-1,NA,CASSKRVEPSNEQFF,TGTGCCAGCAGTAAGAGGGTAGAACCCTCCAATGAGCAGTTCTTC
TRBV5-6,NA,TRBJ1-2,NA,CASRGRGGRTPYGYTF,TGTGCCAGCAGGGGAAGGGGGGGCCGGACTCCTTATGGCTACACCTTC
TRBV3-1/TRBV3-2,NA,TRBJ2-6,NA,CASRRSVSGANVLTF,TGTGCCAGCAGGCGGTCGGTCTCTGGGGCCAACGTCCTGACTTTC
TRBV3-1/TRBV3-2,NA,TRBJ1-1,NA,CASSQGEGDTEAFF,TGTGCCAGCAGCCAGGGGGAGGGCGACACTGAAGCTTTCTTT
TRBV11-2,NA,TRBJ2-7,NA,CASSPERSEQYF,TGTGCCAGCAGCCCAGAGCGCTCCGAGCAGTACTTC
TRBV5-6,NA,TRBJ2-7,NA,CASSSHYEQYF,TGTGCCAGCAGCTCCCACTACGAGCAGTACTTC
TRBV10-3,TRBD1,TRBJ1-2,NA,CAISVGTDDGYTF,TGTGCCATCAGTGTCGGGACAGACGATGGCTACACCTTC
TRBV6-5,NA,TRBJ1-3,NA,CASSLQVNSGNTIYF,TGTGCCAGCAGTCTACAGGTGAACTCTGGAAACACCATATATTTT
TRBV28,NA,TRBJ2-3,NA,CASSLPSTDTQYF,TGTGCCAGCAGTTTACCCTCCACAGATACGCAGTATTTT
TRBV10-3,TRBD1,TRBJ1-2,few,CAISENQGAAGYTF,TGTGCCATCAGTGAAAATCAGGGGGCGGCGGGCTACACCTTC
TRBV6-7,NA,TRBJ2-5,NA,CATRIKGETQYF,TGTGCCACCAGAATCAAGGGGGAGACCCAGTACTTC
TRBV12-3/TRBV12-4,TRBD1,TRBJ1-2,few,CASSLGQGGGYTF,TGTGCCAGCAGTCTCGGACAGGGTGGTGGCTACACCTTC
TRBV7-2,TRBD1,TRBJ1-6,NA,CASSSYRGTALHF,TGTGCCAGCAGCTCTTACAGGGGGACGGCCCTCCACTTT
TRBV7-2,TRBD2,TRBJ2-2,NA,CASSLLVIGGGGAGELFF,TGTGCCAGCAGCTTACTCGTCATTGGCGGGGGAGGGGCCGGGGAGCTGTTTTTT
TRBV7-2,TRBD1,TRBJ2-1,NA,CASSAGQVSYNEQFF,TGTGCCAGCAGCGCCGGACAGGTCTCCTACAATGAGCAGTTCTTC
TRBV18,NA,TRBJ2-7,NA,CASSPISYEQYF,TGTGCCAGCTCACCTATATCCTACGAGCAGTACTTC
TRBV27,NA,TRBJ1-5,NA,CASSLTAYSNQPQHF,TGTGCCAGCAGTTTAACAGCTTATAGCAATCAGCCCCAGCATTTT
TRBV30,TRBD2,TRBJ2-1,NA,CAWRTSGEYMGEQFF,TGTGCCTGGAGGACTAGCGGGGAGTATATGGGGGAGCAGTTCTTC
TRBV28,NA,TRBJ2-1,few,CASIADRLENEQFF,TGTGCCAGCATCGCGGACCGACTAGAGAATGAGCAGTTCTTC
TRBV5-5,TRBD1,TRBJ1-3,NA,CASSLVRTGPGNTIYF,TGTGCCAGCAGCTTAGTTAGGACAGGGCCTGGAAACACCATATATTTT
TRBV7-6,NA,TRBJ2-1,once,CASSLGGVAYNEQFF,TGTGCCAGCAGCTTAGGGGGGGTCGCGTACAATGAGCAGTTCTTC
TRBV2,NA,TRBJ2-7,few,CASSEAASSYEQYF,TGTGCCAGCAGTGAAGCGGCTAGCTCCTACGAGCAGTACTTC
TRBV7-2,NA,TRBJ2-1,few,CASSRPQGSEQFF,TGTGCCAGCAGCCGACCCCAGGGTTCTGAGCAGTTCTTC
TRBV4-3,NA,TRBJ2-2,NA,CASSPAHRDTGELFF,TGCGCCAGCAGCCCAGCCCACAGGGACACCGGGGAGCTGTTTTTT
TRBV27,NA,TRBJ2-7,medium-sized,CASSFVGGPDEQYF,TGTGCCAGCAGTTTTGTGGGGGGGCCCGACGAGCAGTACTTC
TRBV6-1,TRBD2,TRBJ2-3,NA,CASSEYLAVDTQYF,TGTGCCAGCAGTGAATACCTAGCGGTTGACACGCAGTATTTT
TRBV19,NA,TRBJ1-3,NA,CASSIRGSGNTIYF,TGTGCCAGTAGTATTAGGGGCTCTGGAAACACCATATATTTT
TRBV28,NA,TRBJ2-2,NA,CASIGQRVTGELFF,TGTGCCAGCATCGGACAGAGGGTCACCGGGGAGCTGTTTTTT
TRBV5-1,TRBD2,TRBJ2-7,NA,CASSPLAVSSYEQYF,TGCGCCAGCAGCCCACTAGCGGTGAGCTCCTACGAGCAGTACTTC
TRBV19,NA,TRBJ1-6,NA,CASSIDLYSPLHF,TGTGCCAGTAGTATAGATCTCTATTCACCCCTCCACTTT
TRBV9,NA,TRBJ1-2,NA,CASSVGRCTF,TGTGCCAGCAGCGTAGGTCGGTGCACCTTC
TRBV27,NA,TRBJ1-2,few,CASSLAGDSYTF,TGTGCCAGCAGTCTGGCGGGCGACTCCTACACCTTC
TRBV7-9,TRBD1,TRBJ1-2,few,CASSPGTGEGYGYTF,TGTGCCAGCAGCCCTGGGACAGGGGAGGGCTATGGCTACACCTTC